The T cell receptor beta chain under discussion was sequenced for a study of cytomegalovirus exposure and HLA in healthy donors. General study findings and limits: Most TCR sequences showed up rarely, but some public TCRs showed up in many donors. Associated with cytomegalovirus, according to the listing, were 150 to 200 TCR beta chains. A few chains tied to CMV proved CMV antigen-specific in vitro.

Sequencing used immunoSEQ multiplex PCR; TCRdb keeps in-frame clones, though not all of them. This sample has roughly 70,000 clones, with approximately 97% found just once. The approximately 130-subject validation cohort, separate from the 666-subject first cohort, included the donors. Unmatched junction bases numbered 2, after V lost 4 bases and J lost 4 bases. CDR1 WNHNN and CDR2 SYGVQD come from the germline V gene (reference sequence). This CDR3 spans 14 amino acids. In regard to this clone: The antigen is undetermined.

Sequences were obtained from PBMCs. This chain links TRBV10-1 with TRBJ2-2; 8 nucleotides align to TRBD1. This clonotype originated in a man aged 18 to 30 in good health and CMV-seronegative. This CDR3 reads CASSGTGSTGELFF. CDR3 DNA sequence: TGCGCCAGCAGTGGGACAGGGAGCACCGGGGAGCTGTTTTTT.